The 20 T cell receptor beta chains in this list originate from one sample, sequenced in a study of cytomegalovirus exposure and HLA in healthy donors. Assay used: immunoSEQ multiplex PCR; TCRdb lists only in-frame clones, some missing. The data show about 58,000 clones, with more than 90% seen just once and more than 0.85% held by the top ten. Specimen: PBMCs. The receptors were sampled from a man aged 18-30 years in good health and CMV-seronegative.

The chain is built from TRBV18 and TRBJ2-2, with D possibly matching TRBD2 (6 bases). From germline, CDR1 is KGHSH and CDR2 LQKENI. V lost 6 bases and J lost 4, with 12 bases in between. The CDR3 has 14 residues. CDR3 sequence: CASSPSGVTGELFF. The CDR3 DNA reads as TGTGCCAGCTCCCCCTCGGGGGTCACCGGGGAGCTGTTTTTT.

The chain combines TRBV6-5 with TRBJ2-7; TRBD1 agrees at 9 bases. With V trimmed by 4 bases and J by 6 bases, 10 bases remained unmatched. CDR1 and CDR2 (germline): MNHEY, SVGAGI. The CDR3 is made up of 15 amino acids. CDR3 residues: CASSSGQGLDLEQYF. The CDR3 bases are TGTGCCAGCAGTTCGGGACAGGGCCTCGACCTCGAGCAGTACTTC.

This chain uses TRBV15 with TRBJ1-2; D is perhaps TRBD1 (6 bases). Trimming shortened V by 0 bases and J by 4 bases, and 9 bases separated the two germline ends. The CDR3 totals 14 residues. Germline CDR1 is LNHNV and CDR2 is YYDKDF (reference sequence). CDR3 nucleotide sequence: TGTGCCACCAGCAGAGATCTACAGGGCTATGGCTACACCTTC. This sequence encodes CATSRDLQGYGYTF. The full variable domain, its missing parts supplied by reference TRBV15 and TRBJ1-2, is DAMVIQNPRYQVTQFGKPVTLSCSQTLNHNVMYWYQQKSSQAPKLLFHYYDKDFNNEADTPDNFQSRRPNTSFCFLDIRSPGLGDTAMYLCATSRDLQGYGYTFGSGTRLTVV.

This chain links TRBV9 with TRBJ2-5; possibly TRBD1 for D (6 bases). The CDR3 spans 14 residues. Germline CDR1 SGDLS, CDR2 YYNGEE. Trimming pared 0 bases from V and 1 base from J, leaving 7 bases between. This CDR3 reads CASSVGGGQETQYF. For the CDR3, the DNA is TGTGCCAGCAGCGTAGGAGGGGGCCAAGAGACCCAGTACTTC.

The chain joins TRBV5-1 to TRBJ2-3, with D hard to call. Germline-derived CDR1 and CDR2 are SGHRS and YFSETQ. The CDR3 runs 13 residues. V lost 0 bases to trimming and J lost 2 bases, with 4 bases between them. CDR3 region: CASSLEYTDTQYF. In DNA, the CDR3 is TGCGCCAGCAGCTTGGAATACACAGATACGCAGTATTTT.

The V call is TRBV7-2, the J call TRBJ2-3; 10 bases are a match to TRBD2. The CDR3 has 14 amino acids. Germline-derived CDR1 and CDR2 are SGHTA and FQGNSA. V was pared by 6 bases and J by 4 bases, with 4 bases of the junction left unmatched. The CDR3 DNA sequence: TGTGCCAGCAGTCTAGCGGGAGCGGCAGATACGCAGTATTTT. It translates to CASSLAGAADTQYF.

The rearrangement links TRBV28 to TRBJ2-7, with TRBD1 matching 9 bases. Germline values: CDR1 MDHEN, CDR2 SYDVKM. CDR3 length equals 14 residues. J lost 3 bases, V lost 8 bases, and 8 bases had no gene match. The DNA of the CDR3 is TGTGCCAGCTCAACAGGGGGCAGGGTCTACGAGCAGTACTTC. As protein: CASSTGGRVYEQYF.

The chain is built from TRBV7-9 and TRBJ2-5; perhaps TRBD2 as D (6 bases). The germline V and J ends were trimmed by 6 bases and 5 bases, with 13 bases remaining between them. CDR3 size: 13 residues. Germline CDR1 reads SEHNR; CDR2 reads FQNEAQ (reference sequence). The CDR3 bases are TGTGCCAGCAGACCTGCGGGGTGGGAGACCCAGTACTTC. Protein product: CASRPAGWETQYF.

This chain uses TRBV28 with TRBJ1-2; D is possibly TRBD1 (6 bases). V lost 7 bases, J lost 9 bases, and 18 bases lay in between. Germline V lookup: CDR1 MDHEN, CDR2 SYDVKM. CDR3 length equals 13 residues. Written as DNA, the CDR3 is TGTGCCAGCATAGTACAGGGCGACTTAAGCTACACCTTC. The encoded protein is CASIVQGDLSYTF.

The chain employs TRBV7-3 and TRBJ2-2; 12 bases align to TRBD2. The CDR3 consists of 19 residues. The V and J ends lost 1 base and 2 bases, in that order; junction bases with no gene match: 8. Germline values: CDR1 SGHTA, CDR2 FQGTGA. CDR3 sequence (DNA): TGTGCCAGCAGCTTAAAGGGATGGACTAGCGGGACCAACACCGGGGAGCTGTTTTTT. Protein product: CASSLKGWTSGTNTGELFF.

This clone was seen just once. The chain combines TRBV4-1 with TRBJ2-7, with D maybe TRBD2 (6 bases). This CDR3 is built from 14 residues. V lost 0 bases and J 6 bases, leaving 12 bases between the germline ends. Germline CDR1 MGHRA, CDR2 YSYEKL. The CDR3 loop is CASSQDSGGIEQYF. CDR3 DNA: TGCGCCAGCAGCCAAGATAGCGGAGGGATCGAGCAGTACTTC.

The J gene is TRBJ2-3, the V gene TRBV18, with TRBD2 matching 7 bases. J gave up 1 base and V 4 bases, and 8 bases lay outside the gene matches. The germline gives CDR1 KGHSH, CDR2 LQKENI. This CDR3 spans 16 amino acids. CDR3 in amino acids: CASSLQSAGGTDTQYF. In DNA, the CDR3 is TGTGCCAGCTCACTTCAATCCGCGGGGGGCACAGATACGCAGTATTTT.

The CDR3, as DNA: TGCGCCAGCAGCTTGCGATCAACGACTAGCGGGAGCACAGATACGCAGTATTTT. As protein: CASSLRSTTSGSTDTQYF. V and J are TRBV5-1 and TRBJ2-3, with 10 bases matching TRBD2. Germline-derived CDR1 and CDR2 are SGHRS and YFSETQ. CDR3 length: 18 residues. The trim removed 1 base at V and 0 bases at J, leaving 8 bases unmatched.

The count of this clone is one. This chain uses TRBV5-5 with TRBJ2-7; D might be TRBD1 (5 bases). Trimming took 0 bases from V and 2 from J, leaving 9 bases between them. The CDR3 is 14 residues long. Germline values: CDR1 SGHKS, CDR2 YYEKEE (reference sequence). The CDR3 DNA sequence: TGTGCCAGCAGCTTGGTACAGGATACCTACGAGCAGTACTTC. Translated, it gives CASSLVQDTYEQYF. Supplemented by reference TRBV5-5 and TRBJ2-7, the full variable domain reads DAGVTQSPTHLIKTRGQQVTLRCSPISGHKSVSWYQQVLGQGPQFIFQYYEKEERGRGNFPDRFSARQFPNYSSELNVNALLLGDSALYLCASSLVQDTYEQYFGPGTRLTVT.

The chain joins TRBV7-9 to TRBJ1-1; D gene uncertain. V lost 5 bases and J 6 bases, leaving 10 bases between the germline ends. Germline V gives CDR1 SEHNR, CDR2 FQNEAQ (reference sequence). The CDR3 is 12 amino acids. Written as DNA, the CDR3 is TGTGCCAGCAGCCCCGGAGGGTCTGAAGCTTTCTTT. Its protein product is CASSPGGSEAFF.

The genes are TRBV6-5 and TRBJ2-5; TRBD1 agrees at 8 bases. Germline trimming cut 6 bases from V and 5 bases from J; bases unmatched to any gene: 8. Germline CDR1 and CDR2: MNHEY and SVGAGI. CDR3 length: 14 amino acids. The CDR3 DNA reads as TGTGCCAGCAGCCACGCAGGGGGCGAGGAGACCCAGTACTTC. It yields the protein CASSHAGGEETQYF.

This clone was seen a single time. The V gene is TRBV28, the J gene TRBJ1-1; TRBD1 might be the D (6 bases). Germline CDR1 is MDHEN and CDR2 is SYDVKM. Between the trimmed V and J ends, which lost 2 bases and 1 base, there was a span of 14 bases. The CDR3 is 16 residues long. CDR3 coding DNA: TGTGCCAGCAGTTTAGTTCGGGGGGCCGGGAACACTGAAGCTTTCTTT. Translated, it gives CASSLVRGAGNTEAFF.

The chain carries TRBV30 and TRBJ1-5; D possibly corresponds to TRBD1 (6 bases). The CDR3 covers 13 residues. In germline, CDR1 is GTSNPN, CDR2 SVGIG (reference sequence). V was shortened by 2 bases and J by 7 bases, with 12 bases between the two germline ends. CDR3 nucleotide sequence: TGTGCCTGGAGTACAGGGAGGGACCAGCCCCAGCATTTT. Its translation: CAWSTGRDQPQHF.

This chain connects TRBV11-1 to TRBJ2-1; D unresolved. This CDR3 contains 17 residues. Between the trimmed V and J ends, which lost 6 bases and 9 bases, there was a span of 27 bases. The V gene's germline CDR1 is SGHAT and CDR2 FQDESV (reference sequence). Here the CDR3 reads CASSPGSVVAGHCEQFF. As DNA, the CDR3 is TGTGCCAGCAGTCCCGGGTCCGTCGTAGCCGGTCATTGTGAGCAGTTCTTC.

The chain joins TRBV5-1 to TRBJ2-2; TRBD2 matches at 11 bases. This CDR3 contains 17 residues. Germline CDR1 SGHRS, CDR2 YFSETQ. After removal of 4 bases from V and 2 bases from J, the junction contained 7 bases not matched to a gene. CDR3 in DNA: TGCGCCAGCAGCCCAGGGACTAGCGGACCCAACACCGGGGAGCTGTTTTTT. Encoded protein: CASSPGTSGPNTGELFF.